Below, 3 T cell receptor beta chains from the same sample are listed, as sequenced in a study of T cells in Graves' hyperthyroidism and ophthalmopathy. Regions amplified from RNA transcripts were the TCR beta CDR3 regions. HTBI primers were the set used in a first-round RT-PCR of the TCR CDR3. TCRdb passed the multiplex PCR reads through MiXCR, listing each CDR3 protein once. The table records approximately 250,000 distinct CDR3 sequences, more than 20% of them present only once. The source material was blood. The receptors originated from a woman between 40 and 50 years old with Graves' ophthalmopathy.

This clonotype was seen ten or more times. The chain joins TRBV19 to TRBJ2-3; D uncertain. Per germline, CDR1 LNHDA and CDR2 SQIVND (reference sequence). There are 15 residues in the CDR3. Deletions cut 2 bases from V and 2 bases from J, with 11 bases between. CDR3 DNA sequence: TGTGCCAGTAGTATATCCCCACAGCTCACAGATACGCAGTATTTT. Translated: CASSISPQLTDTQYF.

This clonotype was found many times. The chain employs TRBV5-1 and TRBJ2-5; no reliable D call. The germline V gene encodes CDR1 SGHRS and CDR2 YFSETQ. The CDR3 length is 14 residues. V was pared by 5 bases and J by 3 bases, with 14 bases between. The CDR3 DNA reads as TGCGCCAGCAGTATTATGGGCAGCAAAGAGACCCAGTACTTC. Encoded protein: CASSIMGSKETQYF. The full variable domain, with the rest looked up from reference TRBV5-1 and TRBJ2-5, is KAGVTQTPRYLIKTRGQQVTLSCSPISGHRSVSWYQQTPGQGLQFLFEYFSETQRNKGNFPGRFSGRQFSNSRSEMNVSTLELGDSALYLCASSIMGSKETQYFGPGTRLLVL.

This clonotype was recorded at least ten times. The V and J genes are TRBV28 and TRBJ2-6, with 7 bases identical to TRBD1. Germline CDR1 and CDR2: MDHEN and SYDVKM. With 4 bases clipped from V and 0 bases from J, the junction kept 3 bases outside the gene matches. This CDR3 has 16 amino acids. The DNA of the CDR3 is TGTGCCAGCAGTTCGACAGGGCACTCTGGGGCCAACGTCCTGACTTTC. This translates into CASSSTGHSGANVLTF.